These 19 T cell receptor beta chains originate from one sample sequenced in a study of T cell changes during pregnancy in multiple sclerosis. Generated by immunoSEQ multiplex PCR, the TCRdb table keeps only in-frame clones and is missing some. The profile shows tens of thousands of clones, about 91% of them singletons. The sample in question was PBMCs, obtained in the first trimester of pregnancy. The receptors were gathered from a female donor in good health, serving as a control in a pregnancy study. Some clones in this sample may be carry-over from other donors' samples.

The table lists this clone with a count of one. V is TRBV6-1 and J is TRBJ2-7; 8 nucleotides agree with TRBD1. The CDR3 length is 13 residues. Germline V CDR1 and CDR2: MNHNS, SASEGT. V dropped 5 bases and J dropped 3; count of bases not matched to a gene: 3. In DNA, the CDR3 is TGTGCCAGCAGTACGGACAGGGACTACGAGCAGTACTTC. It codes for CASSTDRDYEQYF.

The CDR3 loop is CATSRAGTYNEQFF. Written as DNA, the CDR3 is TGTGCCACCTCCCGTGCGGGAACTTACAATGAGCAGTTCTTC. The chain uses TRBV6-5 and TRBJ2-1; D may be TRBD2 (6 bases). The CDR3 extends over 14 amino acids. CDR1 and CDR2 (germline): MNHEY, SVGAGI. Trimming removed 10 bases from V and 4 bases from J, with 17 bases in between.

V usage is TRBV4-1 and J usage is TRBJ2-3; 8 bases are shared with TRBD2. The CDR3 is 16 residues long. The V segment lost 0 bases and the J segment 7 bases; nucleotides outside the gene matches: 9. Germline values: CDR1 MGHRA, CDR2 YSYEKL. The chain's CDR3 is CASSQEQRGGLHTQYF. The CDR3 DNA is TGCGCCAGCAGCCAAGAACAACGGGGGGGACTACATACGCAGTATTTT.

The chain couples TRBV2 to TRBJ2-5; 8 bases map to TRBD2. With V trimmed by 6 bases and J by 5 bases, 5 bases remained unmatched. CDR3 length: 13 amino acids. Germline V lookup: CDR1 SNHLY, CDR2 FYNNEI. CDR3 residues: CASSLTSGETQYF. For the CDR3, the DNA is TGTGCCAGCAGCCTAACTAGCGGCGAGACCCAGTACTTC.

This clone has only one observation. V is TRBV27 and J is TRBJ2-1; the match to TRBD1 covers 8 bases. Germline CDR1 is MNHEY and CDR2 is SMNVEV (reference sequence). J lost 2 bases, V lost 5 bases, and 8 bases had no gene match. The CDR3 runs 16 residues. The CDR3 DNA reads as TGTGCCAGCAGTAACCCCAGGGGGCGAGCCTACAATGAGCAGTTCTTC. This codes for CASSNPRGRAYNEQFF.

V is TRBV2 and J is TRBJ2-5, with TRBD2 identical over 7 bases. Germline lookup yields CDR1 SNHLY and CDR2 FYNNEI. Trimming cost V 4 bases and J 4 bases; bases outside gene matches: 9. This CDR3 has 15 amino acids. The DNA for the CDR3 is TGTGCCAGCAGTGGAAGACCCCGGGAGGCAGAGACCCAGTACTTC. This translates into CASSGRPREAETQYF.

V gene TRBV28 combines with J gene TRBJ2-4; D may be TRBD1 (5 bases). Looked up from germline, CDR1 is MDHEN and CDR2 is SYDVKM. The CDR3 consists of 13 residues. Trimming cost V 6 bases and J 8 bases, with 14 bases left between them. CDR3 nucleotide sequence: TGTGCCAGCAGCCTAGTGAAAGGGGACATTCAGTACTTC. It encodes CASSLVKGDIQYF.

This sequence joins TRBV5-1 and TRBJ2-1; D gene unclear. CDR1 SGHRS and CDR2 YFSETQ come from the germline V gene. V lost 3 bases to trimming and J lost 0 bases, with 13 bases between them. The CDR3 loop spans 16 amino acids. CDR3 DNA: TGCGCCAGCAGCTCGCTTAGTCATAGCTCCTACAATGAGCAGTTCTTC. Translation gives CASSSLSHSSYNEQFF.

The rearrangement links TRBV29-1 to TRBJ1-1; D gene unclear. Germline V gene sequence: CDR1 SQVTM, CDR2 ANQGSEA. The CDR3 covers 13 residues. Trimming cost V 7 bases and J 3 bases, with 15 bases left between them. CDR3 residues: CSARLDWDTEAFF. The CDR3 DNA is TGCAGCGCCCGGCTCGACTGGGACACTGAAGCTTTCTTT.

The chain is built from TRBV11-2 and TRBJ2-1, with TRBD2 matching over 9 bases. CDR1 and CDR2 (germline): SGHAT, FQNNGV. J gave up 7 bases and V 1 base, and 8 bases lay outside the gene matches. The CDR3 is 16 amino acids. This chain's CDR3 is CASSLVPAGGGNEQFF. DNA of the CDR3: TGTGCCAGCAGCTTAGTCCCAGCGGGAGGAGGGAATGAGCAGTTCTTC.

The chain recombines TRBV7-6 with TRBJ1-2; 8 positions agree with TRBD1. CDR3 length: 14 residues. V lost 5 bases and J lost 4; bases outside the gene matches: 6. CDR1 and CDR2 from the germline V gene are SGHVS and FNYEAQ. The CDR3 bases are TGTGCCAGCAGCCTCAGGGGGCCCCTCTATGGCTACACCTTC. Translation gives CASSLRGPLYGYTF.

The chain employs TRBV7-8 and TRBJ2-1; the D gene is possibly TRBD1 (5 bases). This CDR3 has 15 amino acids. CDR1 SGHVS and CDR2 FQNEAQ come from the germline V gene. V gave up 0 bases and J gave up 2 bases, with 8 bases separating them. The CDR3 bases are TGTGCCAGCAGCTTAGCGGACATTACCTACAATGAGCAGTTCTTC. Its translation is CASSLADITYNEQFF.

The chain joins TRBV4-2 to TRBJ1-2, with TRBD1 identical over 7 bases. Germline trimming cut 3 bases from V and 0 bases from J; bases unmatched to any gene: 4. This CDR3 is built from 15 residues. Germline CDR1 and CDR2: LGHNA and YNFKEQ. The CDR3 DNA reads TGTGCCAGCAGCCAGCCGGGACAGTCTAACTATGGCTACACCTTC. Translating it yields CASSQPGQSNYGYTF.

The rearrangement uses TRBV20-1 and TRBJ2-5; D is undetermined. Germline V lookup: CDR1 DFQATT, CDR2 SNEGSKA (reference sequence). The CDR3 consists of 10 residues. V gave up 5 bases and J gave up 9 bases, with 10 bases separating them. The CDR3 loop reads CSAPQVAQYF. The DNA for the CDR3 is TGCAGTGCTCCTCAGGTGGCCCAGTACTTC.

The CDR3 loop is CASSLAPAGGDNEQFF. The CDR3 nucleotides are TGCGCCAGCAGCTTGGCCCCAGCGGGAGGCGACAATGAGCAGTTCTTC. The genes are TRBV5-1 and TRBJ2-1; 9 nucleotides align to TRBD2. Germline V CDR1 and CDR2: SGHRS, YFSETQ. The CDR3 contains 16 residues. The V segment lost 0 bases and the J segment 5 bases; nucleotides outside the gene matches: 6.

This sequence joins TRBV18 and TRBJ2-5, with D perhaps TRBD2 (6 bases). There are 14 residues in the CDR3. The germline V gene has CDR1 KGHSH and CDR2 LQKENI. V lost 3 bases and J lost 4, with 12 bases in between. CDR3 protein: CASSPPGLGETQYF. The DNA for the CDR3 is TGTGCCAGCTCACCGCCGGGACTCGGAGAGACCCAGTACTTC.

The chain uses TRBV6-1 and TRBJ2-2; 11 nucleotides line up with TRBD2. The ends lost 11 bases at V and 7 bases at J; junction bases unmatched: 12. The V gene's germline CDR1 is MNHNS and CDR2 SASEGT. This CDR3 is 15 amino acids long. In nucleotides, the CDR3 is TGTGCCTCCTACCCACTAGCGGGAGAGGTCGGGGAGCTGTTTTTT. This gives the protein CASYPLAGEVGELFF.

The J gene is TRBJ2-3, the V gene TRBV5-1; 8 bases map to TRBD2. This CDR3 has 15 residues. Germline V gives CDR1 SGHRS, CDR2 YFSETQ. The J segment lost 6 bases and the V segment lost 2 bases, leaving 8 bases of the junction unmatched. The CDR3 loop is CASSLGRGAGDTQYF. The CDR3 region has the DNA TGCGCCAGCAGCTTAGGGCGGGGGGCCGGGGATACGCAGTATTTT.

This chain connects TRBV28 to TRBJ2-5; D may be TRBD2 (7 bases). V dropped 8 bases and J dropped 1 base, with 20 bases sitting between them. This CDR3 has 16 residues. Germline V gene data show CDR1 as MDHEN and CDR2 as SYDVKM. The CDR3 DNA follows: TGTGCCAGCTGGGGAGTGAGGGGGGGACCCCAAGAGACCCAGTACTTC. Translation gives CASWGVRGGPQETQYF. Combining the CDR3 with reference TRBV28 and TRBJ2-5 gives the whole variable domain DVKVTQSSRYLVKRTGEKVFLECVQDMDHENMFWYRQDPGLGLRLIYFSYDVKMKEKGDIPEGYSVSREKKERFSLILESASTNQTSMYLCASWGVRGGPQETQYFGPGTRLLVL.